Following are 18 T cell receptor beta chains from one sample sequenced in a study of cytomegalovirus exposure and HLA in healthy donors. In the PCR, 60 Vbeta and 13 Jbeta primers were used. Using immunoSEQ multiplex PCR, the repertoire was profiled, and TCRdb retains in-frame clones only, with some absent. Of 150,000 to 200,000 clones in the sample, roughly a tenth were seen once. Specimen: PBMCs. Receptors originate from a woman in her 30s in good health and CMV-seropositive.

This chain connects TRBV30 to TRBJ1-5; 10 positions agree with TRBD1. CDR1 and CDR2 from the germline V gene are GTSNPN and SVGIG (reference sequence). V was clipped by 8 bases and J by 4 bases; unmatched bases: 2. This CDR3 contains 12 residues. The CDR3 DNA sequence: TGTGCCGGACAGGGGGTAAATCAGCCCCAGCATTTT. Translation: CAGQGVNQPQHF.

This clone was observed a handful of times. The chain uses TRBV5-6 and TRBJ1-5; D remains ambiguous. The CDR3 totals 13 residues. V shed 2 bases and J shed 7 bases, with 10 bases lying between them. Germline V gene sequence: CDR1 SGHDT, CDR2 YYEEEE. This CDR3 is CASSFSLSQPQHF. CDR3 sequence (DNA): TGTGCCAGCAGCTTCTCGTTGTCGCAGCCCCAGCATTTT.

This clone was recorded at least ten times. The chain links TRBV18 to TRBJ1-1, with D unclear. CDR3 length equals 14 residues. In germline, CDR1 is KGHSH, CDR2 LQKENI. Trimming removed 7 bases from V and 3 bases from J, with 15 bases in between. The CDR3 is CASWEGYGDTEAFF. In DNA, the CDR3 is TGTGCCAGCTGGGAGGGTTACGGGGACACTGAAGCTTTCTTT.

This clone was counted a few times. This sequence joins TRBV27 and TRBJ2-3; 8 positions match TRBD2. CDR3 length equals 15 residues. J gave up 0 bases and V 3 bases, and 2 bases lay outside the gene matches. CDR1 is MNHEY, CDR2 SMNVEV, per germline (reference sequence). CDR3: CASSFRGRSTDTQYF. DNA for the CDR3: TGTGCCAGCAGTTTTCGCGGGAGGAGCACAGATACGCAGTATTTT.

This clone showed up just a few times. The chain recombines TRBV7-6 with TRBJ2-2, with no clear D. CDR1 is SGHVS, CDR2 FNYEAQ, per germline. The CDR3 runs to 13 residues. V lost 2 bases to trimming and J lost 7 bases, with 8 bases between them. DNA of the CDR3: TGTGCCAGCAGCTTATCTCTGTTCGGGGAGCTGTTTTTT. Residues: CASSLSLFGELFF.

The chain uses TRBV10-2 and TRBJ1-2; D is unresolved. CDR1 WSHSY and CDR2 SAAADI come from the germline V gene. V was shortened by 6 bases and J by 2 bases, with 16 bases between the two germline ends. This CDR3 spans 15 amino acids. The CDR3 is CASRVKSPQNYGYTF. CDR3 sequence (DNA): TGCGCCAGCAGGGTGAAATCCCCCCAGAACTATGGCTACACCTTC.

The sample holds a few counts of this clone. The gene calls are TRBV7-9 and TRBJ2-1, with TRBD1 matching 7 bases. V lost 7 bases and J lost 6; bases outside the gene matches: 15. The length of the CDR3 is 16 residues. From germline, CDR1 is SEHNR and CDR2 FQNEAQ (reference sequence). As DNA, the CDR3 is TGTGCCAGCACCTCTGAAAGAACAGGGGCCTCCAATGAGCAGTTCTTC. This gives the protein CASTSERTGASNEQFF.

V usage is TRBV5-8 and J usage is TRBJ1-2, with TRBD1 matching 7 bases. This CDR3 is built from 16 residues. After removal of 4 bases from V and 0 bases from J, the junction contained 9 bases not matched to a gene. The germline CDR1 and CDR2 sequences are SGHTS and YDEGEE. The CDR3: CASSLMTGFTNYGYTF. In nucleotides, the CDR3 is TGTGCCAGCAGCCTAATGACAGGGTTCACTAACTATGGCTACACCTTC.

This chain joins TRBV2 and TRBJ1-2; maybe TRBD1 (5 bases). Germline V gene sequence: CDR1 SNHLY, CDR2 FYNNEI. CDR3 length: 16 amino acids. V dropped 4 bases and J dropped 4 bases, with 19 bases sitting between them. CDR3 bases: TGTGCCAGCAGTGTAAGGGGCCAGGGCGGTGGCTATGGCTACACCTTC. This gives the protein CASSVRGQGGGYGYTF.

This clone turned up a few times. The chain uses TRBV2 and TRBJ1-2, with 7 positions matching TRBD1. Per the germline V gene, CDR1 is SNHLY and CDR2 is FYNNEI. The CDR3 contains 13 residues. Unmatched junction bases numbered 7, after V lost 8 bases and J lost 4 bases. CDR3 sequence: CASRTSGGYGYTF. DNA of the CDR3: TGTGCCAGCCGGACGTCAGGGGGCTATGGCTACACCTTC.

This chain connects TRBV6-4 to TRBJ2-1; D is uncertain. The germline gives CDR1 MRHNA, CDR2 SNTAGT. Trimming stripped 0 bases from V and 0 bases from J, with 9 bases between. The CDR3 consists of 16 residues. DNA of the CDR3: TGTGCCAGCAGTGACTCAGTTCGCGTCTCCTACAATGAGCAGTTCTTC. Translated, it gives CASSDSVRVSYNEQFF.

This clone was counted a few times. This rearrangement joins TRBV12-5 to TRBJ1-5; 9 bases are shared with TRBD1. The CDR3 covers 15 residues. From germline, CDR1 is LGHNT and CDR2 FRNRAP. Trimming at V came to 8 bases and at J to 0 bases, leaving 5 bases not matched to a gene. This CDR3 is CASQGQGYSNQPQHF. In DNA form, the CDR3 reads TGTGCTAGTCAAGGACAGGGGTATAGCAATCAGCCCCAGCATTTT.

This clone was counted only a few times. The rearrangement links TRBV10-2 to TRBJ2-2; weak D call: TRBD2 (6 bases). Between the trimmed V and J ends, which lost 10 bases and 6 bases, there was a span of 18 bases. The CDR3 length is 14 residues. From germline, CDR1 is WSHSY and CDR2 SAAADI. The CDR3 region is CATRATSLAGELFF. The CDR3 DNA is TGCGCCACCAGAGCGACTAGTTTGGCCGGGGAGCTGTTTTTT.

This chain links TRBV7-9 with TRBJ1-2, with TRBD1 matching 9 bases. From germline, CDR1 is SEHNR and CDR2 FQNEAQ (reference sequence). This CDR3 region has 14 residues. Losses at the gene ends were 4 bases for V and 8 bases for J; bases not matched to a gene: 8. CDR3: CASSSGTGLLGYTF. CDR3 nucleotides: TGTGCCAGCAGCTCCGGGACAGGGCTCCTCGGCTACACCTTC.

The chain links TRBV10-1 to TRBJ2-5, with a tentative D call TRBD1 (5 bases). The V gene's germline CDR1 is WNHNN and CDR2 SYGVQD (reference sequence). Trimming shortened V by 5 bases and J by 2 bases, and 18 bases separated the two germline ends. The CDR3 consists of 16 residues. CDR3 nucleotide sequence: TGCGCCAGCAGTCCAATCCAGGGTTTGAAGCAAGAGACCCAGTACTTC. Amino acids: CASSPIQGLKQETQYF.

This clone has just a few counts. The rearrangement joins TRBV18 to TRBJ2-1; D may be TRBD1 (5 bases). This CDR3 is built from 13 residues. The germline V gene encodes CDR1 KGHSH and CDR2 LQKENI. V lost 3 bases, J lost 4 bases, and 7 bases lay in between. The CDR3 loop is CASSPDTYNEQFF. The CDR3 nucleotides read TGTGCCAGCTCACCGGACACATACAATGAGCAGTTCTTC.

This clone was detected only a few times. This sequence joins TRBV7-9 and TRBJ2-3; 10 nucleotides match TRBD1. The CDR3 contains 17 residues. V lost 0 bases, J lost 1 base, and 4 bases stayed unmatched. The germline gives CDR1 SEHNR, CDR2 FQNEAQ (reference sequence). The CDR3 DNA reads as TGTGCCAGCAGCTTAGCGAGACAGGGGGCGCGCACAGATACGCAGTATTTT. It codes for CASSLARQGARTDTQYF.

The V gene is TRBV7-9, the J gene TRBJ1-5, with D tentatively TRBD1 (6 bases). The CDR3 totals 14 residues. Deletions cut 2 bases from V and 6 bases from J, with 11 bases between. Germline CDR1 is SEHNR and CDR2 is FQNEAQ (reference sequence). CDR3 DNA sequence: TGTGCCAGCAGCTTATCAGGGGTCGTTCAGCCCCAGCATTTT. This codes for CASSLSGVVQPQHF.